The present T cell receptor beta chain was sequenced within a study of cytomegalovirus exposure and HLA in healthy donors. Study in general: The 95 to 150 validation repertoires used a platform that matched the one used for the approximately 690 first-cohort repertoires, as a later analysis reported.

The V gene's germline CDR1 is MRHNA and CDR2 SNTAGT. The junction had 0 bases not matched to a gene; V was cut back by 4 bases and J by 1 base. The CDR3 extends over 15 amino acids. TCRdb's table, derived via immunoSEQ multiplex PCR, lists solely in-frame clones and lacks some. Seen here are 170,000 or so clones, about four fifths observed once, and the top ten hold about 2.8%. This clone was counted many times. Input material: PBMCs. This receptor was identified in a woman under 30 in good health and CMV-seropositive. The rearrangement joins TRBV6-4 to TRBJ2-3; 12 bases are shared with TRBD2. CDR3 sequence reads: CASSGTSGGTDTQYF. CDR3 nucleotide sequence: TGTGCCAGCAGTGGGACTAGCGGGGGCACAGATACGCAGTATTTT.